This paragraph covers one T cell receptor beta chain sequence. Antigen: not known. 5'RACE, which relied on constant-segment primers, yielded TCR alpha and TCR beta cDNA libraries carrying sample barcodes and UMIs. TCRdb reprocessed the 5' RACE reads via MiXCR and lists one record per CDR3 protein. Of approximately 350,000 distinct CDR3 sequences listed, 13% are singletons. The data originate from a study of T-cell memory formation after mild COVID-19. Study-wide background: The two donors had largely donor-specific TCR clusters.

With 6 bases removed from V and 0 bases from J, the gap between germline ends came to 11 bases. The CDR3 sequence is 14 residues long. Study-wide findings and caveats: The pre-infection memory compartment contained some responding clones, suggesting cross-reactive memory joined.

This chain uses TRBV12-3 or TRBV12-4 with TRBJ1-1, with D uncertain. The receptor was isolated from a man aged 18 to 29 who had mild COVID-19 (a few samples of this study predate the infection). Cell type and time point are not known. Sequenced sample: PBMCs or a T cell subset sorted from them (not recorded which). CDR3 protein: CASSSPGMNTEAFF. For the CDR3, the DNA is TGTGCCAGCAGCTCCCCGGGGATGAACACTGAAGCTTTCTTT.